A single T cell receptor beta chain is shown here with its context. This clone was picked up a small number of times. No cognate antigen has been identified for it. The input lacks base qualities; no much larger clone sits a single base away. The cohort consisted of 666 healthy bone marrow donors. At the time of sampling, every cohort member was nominally healthy, though immune exposures that went unrecorded were likely present. The donor tested CMV seropositive, placing the donor among the 290 or so seropositive members of the cohort. A peripheral blood sample was provided by each donor, and peripheral blood mononuclear cells were used for TCR beta sequencing. The Qiagen DNeasy Blood Extraction Kit was used to extract genomic DNA from the blood cell samples. Library construction relied on the immunoSEQ multiplex PCR assay. For the multiplex PCR, a mixture combining 60 forward primers for TCR Vbeta segments and 13 reverse primers for TCR Jbeta segments was used. A multiplex PCR assay on genomic DNA amplified the CDR3 region of rearranged TCR beta genes. On the Illumina HiSeq System, the amplified TCR beta libraries were sequenced as 87-base-pair reads. As for how the authors treated the data: Across the 666 repertoires, a later analysis counted around 80 million unique TCR beta chains, around 10 million of which were shared by at least two donors. To remove PCR and sequencing errors, raw reads were error-corrected and collapsed into unique sequences using a nearest-neighbor algorithm that merged closely related sequences. CDR3 sequences were aligned to IMGT reference sequences to assign V, D and J gene segments. For a sequence to be retained, a match of at least six nucleotides was required to both a V gene segment and a J gene segment. Rearrangements were classified as productive when the CDR3 lacked stop codons and remained in frame with V and J, and all other rearrangements were classified as non-productive. Following IMGT convention, CDR3 was defined as the stretch from the second conserved V-encoded cysteine up to the conserved J-encoded phenylalanine. The earlier analysis of about 590 of the donors excluded sequences that lacked an unambiguous match to a single V gene segment. An earlier analysis of several hundred of the donors classified V segments as functional when productive rearrangements were above 56.7% and as segregating when the standard deviation between donors was above 5%. A statistical classification framework was built to diagnose cytomegalovirus status from the catalog of TCR beta chain sequences. In a later analysis, TCR nucleotide sequences were compared against IMGT/GENE-DB human TR gene sequences so that V and J genes could be assigned. Using the TCRdist pipeline, a later analysis assigned CDR3 sequences along with most-parsimonious VDJ recombination scenarios. A later analysis defined each TCR beta chain by its CDR3 amino acid sequence plus V-gene family, and excluded reads lacking a unique V-gene family. In a later analysis, some 600 highly shared, low-generation-probability nucleotide sequences were removed to address suspected cross-contamination and a sequencing artifact. In a later analysis, a clonal expansion index was calculated for each public chain from normalized within-repertoire ranks of inferred template counts. In a later analysis, generation probabilities were computed with a VDJ recombination model fitted to out-of-frame rearrangements, and the resulting probabilities were checked against IGoR. Hypergeometric tests were used in a later analysis to score TCR-TCR, TCR-HLA and TCR-CMV co-occurrence, with a repertoire-size bias correction applied to the TCR pairs. False discovery rates were estimated in a later analysis by permuting HLA or CMV assignments 20 times. In a later analysis, co-occurring TCRs were grouped with DBSCAN, and TCRdist sequence similarity was added when clustering was performed within HLA-allele-positive subsets. Repertoires with fewer than 30,000 or more than 120,000 public chains, plus five repertoires with anomalous nucleotide sharing, were excluded from co-occurrence clustering. TCRdb retrieved this table from immuneACCESS and kept in-frame rearrangements only. Not all clones are present; in checked studies, unresolved V genes account for under half, and no reason is known for the remainder. That table gives V, J and clone size, and the DNA gave D and trimming. The sample table holds some 180,000 clones, of which roughly a tenth were seen once. The ten largest account for 1% to 1.5% of the sample.

At the junction V is shortened by 3 bases and J by 0 bases, with 14 bases in between. CDR1 and CDR2, looked up from the germline V gene, are KGHSH and LQKENI. The CDR3 runs 16 residues from the cysteine to the phenylalanine. CDR3 DNA is the only sequence kept; it has 48 bases, read in frame from the first base. The sample belongs to a study of cytomegalovirus exposure and HLA in healthy donors (dated by TCRdb to 2015 to 2018). About the study as a whole: An earlier analysis of a few hundred of the donors reported under 300 Gb of sequence data and approximately 120 million unique TCR beta sequences obtained from about 179 million T cells. A later analysis re-analyzed previously published TCR beta repertoires from 660 or so donors and added high-resolution HLA genotyping to study TCR occurrence patterns. A separate validation cohort of about 110 different subjects was used in addition to the roughly 700-subject first cohort. The study was designed to test whether signatures of past pathogen exposure could be identified by cataloging public T cell receptors. The study profiled the T cell repertoires of hundreds of subjects by immunosequencing and related them to cytomegalovirus serostatus. To predict cytomegalovirus infection status, the study brought together high-throughput TCR immunosequencing, statistical association of individual TCRs with disease status, and machine learning. Among the approximately 400 genotyped donors, 75% to 90% belonged to the genetic ancestry cluster associated with self-reported Caucasian donors. All discovery cohort repertoires had been generated using a single sequencing platform. Typing coverage differed by locus: A, B, C, DRB1 and DQB1 were typed in roughly 620-640 donors, DQA1 in approximately 520, DPA1 in 606, and DPB1 in just under 490. Both class I and class II loci were covered by HLA typing, at four-digit resolution. Rather than using new phenotypic data, the later analysis identified candidate immune exposures from TCR beta sequences and from how often those sequences occurred across donors. An earlier analysis of 450 to 750 of the donors used high-throughput TCR beta sequencing to judge whether each TCR beta V gene segment behaved as functional or pseudogenic. Roughly 310 gigabases of sequencing data and approximately 85 million unique TCR sequences were included in an early release covering several hundred HLA-typed donors. Across about 370 genotyped donors of the cohort, an average of about 200,000 unique TCR beta nucleotide sequences per donor were sequenced, and approximately 19% of those sequences were non-productive. Alongside the repertoire data, information on donor age, sex, ethnicity and CMV serostatus was compiled. Because of strong linkage in the cohort, five DR-DQ haplotypes were treated as single units for association and clustering. A later genetic analysis used genome-wide SNP genotypes for about 65% of the 666 donors, treating that subset as a discovery cohort. Here is what the overall study found, with its caveats: An earlier analysis of some 560 of the donors showed that most TCR beta V segments appeared in productive rearrangements either about 87% or about 30% of the time, which broadly matched IMGT annotations. The 87-base-pair reads could not distinguish some IMGT-functional V segments, including TRBV6-2 and TRBV6-3, so those segments were excluded. Compared with equally common non-associated chains, HLA-associated TCR beta chains in a later analysis were more clonally expanded and had lower generation probabilities. In both the original and validation cohorts, the classifier was reported to diagnose cytomegalovirus status with high specificity and sensitivity. The presence/absence analyses assumed that sequencing depth was roughly uniform across donors, and that assumption may not be true. When HLA alleles, especially DR and DQ, strongly co-occurred, TCR associations were difficult to assign to individual alleles. Immune exposure information for the cohort was limited to CMV serostatus. In a later analysis, most CMV-associated TCR beta chains were found to appear HLA-restricted, with HLA associations seemingly driven largely by CMV exposure. An association between a missense DCLRE1C variant and V-gene and J-gene trimming of TCR beta chains was found in a later genetic analysis and replicated in an independent cohort. The cohort was sequenced for TCR beta chains only, and without alpha or paired-chain data the features that could be detected were limited. Specific HLA alleles were associated with around 18,000 TCR beta sequences at a false discovery rate of 0.05 in a later analysis. Correlated functional status among segregating V segments might reflect linkage disequilibrium, but an unknown experimental factor could not be ruled out. Across donors, most TCR sequences were observed very rarely, whereas some public TCRs were present in many individuals. A further reported finding was that TCR beta sequences accurately predicted the HLA-A and HLA-B alleles for most subjects in the first cohort. Because counts were too low, seventeen rarely observed V segments, including chromosome 9 orphons, were left out of the earlier analysis of 587 of the donors. A group of highly shared sequence variants was considered likely to be a technical artifact of the sequencing pipeline. In vitro tests confirmed that a few of the cytomegalovirus-associated TCR beta chains recognize cytomegalovirus antigens. The study gave a list of 150 to 200 TCR beta chains associated with cytomegalovirus. In a later genetic analysis, fewer N-insertions in productive TCRs were reported among donors in an Asian-associated ancestry cluster than the approximately 670-donor mean. In a later analysis, several top co-occurrence clusters were reported to appear linked to parvovirus B19, influenza, CMV and Epstein-Barr virus. Because some donors lacked HLA typing at each locus, the association tests relied only on the typed subset. The authors suggested that the approach could potentially be generalized to other disease states and immunological phenotypes. According to a later analysis, TCR association rates differed among HLA loci, with DRB1 alleles showing the most associated TCRs and HLA-C alleles showing the fewest.

Input material: PBMCs. Recombination connected TRBV18 to TRBJ1-1; TRBD1 is perhaps the D gene, given 5 matching bases. The receptor's source is a young woman in good health and CMV-seropositive. CDR3 loop: CASSPTTGGMNTEAFF. The DNA sequence reads TGTGCCAGCTCACCTACGACGGGGGGGATGAACACTGAAGCTTTCTTT.